Reported below is one T cell receptor (beta chain). The antigen is undetermined. These data are taken from a study of CD8 T cells in ankylosing spondylitis. Study observations and caveats: Several of the motif variants were reported before in synovial fluid and blood from reactive arthritis. Made up of eight highly homologous variants, a TCR beta motif appeared characteristic of ankylosing spondylitis blood. Disease-linked clones had a CD8+ phenotype and relatively low frequency in peripheral blood. Significant enrichment of disease-linked clones was reported in matched ankylosing spondylitis synovial fluid.

TCRdb re-called the 5' RACE reads with MiXCR, one entry per CDR3 protein. This table has over 400,000 distinct CDR3 sequences, roughly a quarter appearing once. The sample was blood, either unsorted or a sorted T cell fraction (not recorded which). The TCR originated in a male donor with ankylosing spondylitis.

This CDR3 reads CATSREWHGSYEQFF. The CDR3 DNA is TGTGCCACCAGCAGAGAGTGGCATGGGAGCTATGAGCAGTTCTTC. The chain combines TRBV15 with TRBJ2-1; D possibly corresponds to TRBD2 (5 bases). Between the trimmed V and J ends, which lost 0 bases and 8 bases, there was a span of 14 bases. Germline V CDR1 and CDR2: LNHNV, YYDKDF (reference sequence). The CDR3 sequence is 15 residues long. The full variable domain, in which reference TRBV15 and TRBJ2-1 provide the parts outside the CDR3, is DAMVIQNPRYQVTQFGKPVTLSCSQTLNHNVMYWYQQKSSQAPKLLFHYYDKDFNNEADTPDNFQSRRPNTSFCFLDIRSPGLGDTAMYLCATSREWHGSYEQFFGPGTRLTVL.